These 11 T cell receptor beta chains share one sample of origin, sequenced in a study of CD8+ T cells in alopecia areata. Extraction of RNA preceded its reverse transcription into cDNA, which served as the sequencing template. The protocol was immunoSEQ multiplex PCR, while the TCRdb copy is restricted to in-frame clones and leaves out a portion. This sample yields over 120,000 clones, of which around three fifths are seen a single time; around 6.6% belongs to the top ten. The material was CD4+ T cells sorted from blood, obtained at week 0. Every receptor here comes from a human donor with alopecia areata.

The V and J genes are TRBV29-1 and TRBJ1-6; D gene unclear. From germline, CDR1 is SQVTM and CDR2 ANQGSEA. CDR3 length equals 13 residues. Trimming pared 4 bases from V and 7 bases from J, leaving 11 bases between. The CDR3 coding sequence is TGCAGCGTTGGTTGGGGTATGAATTCACCCCTCCACTTT. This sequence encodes CSVGWGMNSPLHF.

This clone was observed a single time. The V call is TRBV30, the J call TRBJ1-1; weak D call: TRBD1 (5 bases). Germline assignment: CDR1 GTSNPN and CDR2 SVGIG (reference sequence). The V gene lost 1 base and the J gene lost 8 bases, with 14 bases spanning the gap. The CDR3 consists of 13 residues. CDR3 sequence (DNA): TGTGCCTGGAGTGATCAGGGATCCACCGAAGCTTTCTTT. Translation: CAWSDQGSTEAFF.

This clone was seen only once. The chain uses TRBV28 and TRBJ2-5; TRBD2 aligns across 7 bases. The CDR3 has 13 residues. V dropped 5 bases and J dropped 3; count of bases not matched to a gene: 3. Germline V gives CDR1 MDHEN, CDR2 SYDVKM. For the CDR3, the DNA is TGTGCCAGCAGTAGGGACTACGAAGAGACCCAGTACTTC. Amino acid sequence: CASSRDYEETQYF.

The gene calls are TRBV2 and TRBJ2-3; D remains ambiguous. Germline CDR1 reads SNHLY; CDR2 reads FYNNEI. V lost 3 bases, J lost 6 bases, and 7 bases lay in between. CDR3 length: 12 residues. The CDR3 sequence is CASSEPLDTQYF. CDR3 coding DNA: TGTGCCAGCAGTGAGCCACTTGATACGCAGTATTTT.

This chain's CDR3 is CASSRQGGSYEQYF. CDR3 nucleotide sequence: TGTGCCAGCAGCCGACAGGGTGGCTCCTACGAGCAGTACTTC. The chain has TRBV6-5 and TRBJ2-7, with 7 bases that match TRBD1. After removal of 6 bases from V and 0 bases from J, the junction contained 5 bases not matched to a gene. The CDR3 is made up of 14 amino acids. The germline V gene encodes CDR1 MNHEY and CDR2 SVGAGI.

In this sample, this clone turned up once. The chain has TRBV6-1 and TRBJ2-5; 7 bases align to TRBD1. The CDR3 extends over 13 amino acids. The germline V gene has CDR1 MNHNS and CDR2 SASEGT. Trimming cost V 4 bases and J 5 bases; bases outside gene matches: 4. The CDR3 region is CASSGQGRETQYF. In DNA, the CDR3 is TGTGCCAGCAGTGGACAGGGAAGGGAGACCCAGTACTTC.

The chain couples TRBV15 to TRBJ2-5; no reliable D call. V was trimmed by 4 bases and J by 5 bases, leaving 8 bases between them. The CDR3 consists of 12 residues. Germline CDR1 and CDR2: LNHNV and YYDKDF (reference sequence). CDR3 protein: CATSKAAETQYF. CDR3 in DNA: TGTGCCACCAGCAAGGCTGCGGAGACCCAGTACTTC.

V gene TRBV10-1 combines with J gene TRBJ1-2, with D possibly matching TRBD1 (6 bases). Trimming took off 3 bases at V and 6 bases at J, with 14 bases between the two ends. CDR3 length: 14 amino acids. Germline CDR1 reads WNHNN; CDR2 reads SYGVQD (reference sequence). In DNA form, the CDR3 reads TGCGCCAGCAGTGAAGGCGTCGGGGGCGATGGCTACACCTTC. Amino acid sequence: CASSEGVGGDGYTF.

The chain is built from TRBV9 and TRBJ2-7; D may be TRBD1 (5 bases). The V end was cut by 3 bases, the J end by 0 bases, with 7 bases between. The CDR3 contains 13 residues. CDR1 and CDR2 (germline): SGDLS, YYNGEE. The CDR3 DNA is TGTGCCAGCAGCGGGGGCAGCTCCTACGAGCAGTACTTC. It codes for CASSGGSSYEQYF.

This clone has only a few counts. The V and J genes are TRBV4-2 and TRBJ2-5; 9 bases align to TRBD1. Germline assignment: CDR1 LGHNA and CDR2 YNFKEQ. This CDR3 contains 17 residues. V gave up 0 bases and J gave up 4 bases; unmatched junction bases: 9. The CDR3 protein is CASSQEQTGQGRETQYF. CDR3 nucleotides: TGTGCCAGCAGCCAAGAACAGACGGGACAGGGTCGAGAGACCCAGTACTTC.

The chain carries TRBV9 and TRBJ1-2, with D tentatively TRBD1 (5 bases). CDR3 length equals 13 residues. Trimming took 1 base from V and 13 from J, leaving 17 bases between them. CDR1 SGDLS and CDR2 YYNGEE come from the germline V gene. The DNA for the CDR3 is TGTGCCAGCAGCGTAACGGAGGTGGGGGATTTCACCTTC. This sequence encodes CASSVTEVGDFTF.